The 2 T cell receptor beta chains reported below all come from one sample, sequenced in a study of vaccination effects on CD4 cells after COVID-19. The method was immunoSEQ multiplex PCR; TCRdb's version includes in-frame clones alone and lacks a portion of them. Counted here are under 70,000 clones, around two thirds occurring once; the ten biggest clones make up approximately 2%. Subsequent to a culture period of around eleven days, CD4+ T cells were isolated. Either the BNT162b2 or mRNA-1273 vaccine was given to participants in two doses. No antigen is known for these receptors. The sample in question was CD4+ T cells from PBMCs cultured without peptide, obtained after COVID-19 vaccination. These receptors were taken from a human donor who received a COVID-19 vaccine.

This chain connects TRBV7-2 to TRBJ2-2, with TRBD2 matching over 8 bases. The CDR3 runs 16 residues. Germline trimming cut 5 bases from V and 0 bases from J; bases unmatched to any gene: 5. The germline CDR1 and CDR2 sequences are SGHTA and FQGNSA. This CDR3 reads CASSPSGGSNTGELFF. The DNA for the CDR3 is TGTGCCAGCAGCCCGAGCGGGGGCTCGAACACCGGGGAGCTGTTTTTT.

V usage is TRBV4-1 and J usage is TRBJ2-7; maybe TRBD1 (5 bases). Germline loops: CDR1 MGHRA, CDR2 YSYEKL. The CDR3 contains 15 residues. V shed 4 bases and J shed 0 bases, with 13 bases lying between them. CDR3 loop: CASSPTTASSYEQYV. CDR3 nucleotide sequence: TGCGCCAGCAGCCCAACGACAGCGAGCTCCTACGAGCAGTACGTC.